The 22 T cell receptor beta chains reported below all come from one sample, sequenced in a study of beta chain features in type 1 diabetes. cDNA synthesis used the whole RNA isolate, giving expressed TCRB sequences. Here immunoSEQ multiplex PCR was the method, and the copy in TCRdb shows in-frame clones only, minus some. Altogether about 150,000 clones are present, 8.1% being singletons, with the ten largest covering nearly 0.65%. The sequenced sample was central memory CD4+ T cells from blood. Receptors were obtained from a man aged 18 to 29 in good health.

The chain uses TRBV4-1 and TRBJ2-2; D perhaps matches TRBD1 (5 bases). Per germline, CDR1 MGHRA and CDR2 YSYEKL. CDR3 length equals 16 residues. V lost 0 bases and J lost 1, with 9 bases in between. CDR3 sequence: CASSQDRTGNTGELFF. CDR3 sequence (DNA): TGCGCCAGCAGCCAAGATCGTACAGGGAACACCGGGGAGCTGTTTTTT.

CDR3: CASKTVRANYGYTF. CDR3 sequence (DNA): TGTGCCAGTAAAACAGTGCGAGCTAACTATGGCTACACCTTC. The gene calls are TRBV19 and TRBJ1-2; D is unclear. Germline values: CDR1 LNHDA, CDR2 SQIVND (reference sequence). Trimming stripped 7 bases from V and 0 bases from J, with 12 bases between. The length of the CDR3 is 14 residues.

The chain uses TRBV5-4 and TRBJ2-5, with D possibly being TRBD1 (5 bases). There are 12 residues in the CDR3. Germline lookup yields CDR1 SGHNT and CDR2 YYREEE (reference sequence). The V gene lost 8 bases and the J gene lost 5 bases, with 13 bases spanning the gap. CDR3 loop: CARMTVSETQYF. DNA for the CDR3: TGTGCCAGAATGACAGTGTCGGAGACCCAGTACTTC.

This clone has a handful of counts. This sequence joins TRBV5-6 and TRBJ2-7; 9 bases are a match to TRBD1. V was pared by 3 bases and J by 6 bases, with 10 bases of the junction left unmatched. This CDR3 comprises 15 residues. Germline V lookup: CDR1 SGHDT, CDR2 YYEEEE. The CDR3 bases are TGTGCCAGCAGCTCGGGACAGGGAAGTCGGGGCGAGCAGTACTTC. This translates into CASSSGQGSRGEQYF.

This rearrangement joins TRBV6-6 to TRBJ2-3, with a weak D call TRBD2 (6 bases). Trimming left V 10 bases short and J 3 bases short, with 11 bases between. Germline-derived CDR1 and CDR2 are MNHNY and SVGAGI (reference sequence). This CDR3 spans 12 amino acids. CDR3 protein: CATVGGTDTQYF. The CDR3 DNA reads as TGTGCCACCGTTGGGGGGACAGATACGCAGTATTTT.

The CDR3 reads CSASKGQGYTF. The CDR3 nucleotides read TGCAGTGCTAGTAAGGGACAGGGGTACACCTTC. The chain links TRBV20-1 to TRBJ1-2; 10 positions agree with TRBD1. This CDR3 has 11 amino acids. Unmatched junction bases numbered 3, after V lost 3 bases and J lost 11 bases. Germline CDR1 is DFQATT and CDR2 is SNEGSKA (reference sequence).

The chain is built from TRBV6-5 and TRBJ1-1, with TRBD1 as a possible D gene (5 bases). Germline V gives CDR1 MNHEY, CDR2 SVGAGI. The ends were cut back, 2 bases at V and 0 bases at J, with 7 bases in the middle. This CDR3 contains 14 residues. CDR3 DNA sequence: TGTGCCAGCAGTTACGGGGCTTTGAACACTGAAGCTTTCTTT. Protein sequence: CASSYGALNTEAFF.

This clone was counted ten times or more. V usage is TRBV2 and J usage is TRBJ2-5; D call uncertain. The CDR3 has 11 amino acids. Germline lookup yields CDR1 SNHLY and CDR2 FYNNEI. The V gene lost 6 bases and the J gene lost 3 bases, with 5 bases spanning the gap. The CDR3 DNA follows: TGTGCCAGCAGCCGGGAAGAGACCCAGTACTTC. It is translated as CASSREETQYF.

The table lists this clone with many counts. The rearrangement uses TRBV7-2 and TRBJ1-3, with D hard to call. Germline CDR1 reads SGHTA; CDR2 reads FQGNSA. V gave up 7 bases and J gave up 0 bases, with 10 bases separating them. This CDR3 contains 14 residues. The chain's CDR3 is CASTGEPSGNTIYF. In DNA form, the CDR3 reads TGTGCCAGCACCGGTGAACCCTCTGGAAACACCATATATTTT.

The sample holds a few counts of this clone. This sequence joins TRBV10-3 and TRBJ1-2, with D possibly TRBD1 on 5 matching bases. The CDR3 is made up of 14 amino acids. CDR1 and CDR2 (germline): ENHRY, SYGVKD. V gave up 3 bases and J gave up 4 bases, with 12 bases separating them. CDR3 nucleotide sequence: TGTGCCATCAGTGATAGTGGGGCTTTCTATGGCTACACCTTC. Protein product: CAISDSGAFYGYTF.

This chain links TRBV7-3 with TRBJ2-7, with D possibly matching TRBD2 (6 bases). Germline CDR1 reads SGHTA; CDR2 reads FQGTGA. V gave up 6 bases and J gave up 1 base, with 13 bases separating them. This CDR3 region has 14 residues. In DNA, the CDR3 is TGTGCCAGCAGACCCTCTAGCGCGTCCTACGAGCAGTACTTC. This sequence encodes CASRPSSASYEQYF.

V gene TRBV9 combines with J gene TRBJ2-1, with 7 bases aligning to TRBD1. The germline V gene encodes CDR1 SGDLS and CDR2 YYNGEE. J gave up 8 bases and V 0 bases, and 8 bases lay outside the gene matches. CDR3 length: 15 residues. In DNA, the CDR3 is TGTGCCAGCAGCGTAGCCGCCCAACAGGGGTATGAGCAGTTCTTC. Translating it yields CASSVAAQQGYEQFF.

This clone was seen a handful of times. The V and J genes are TRBV7-3 and TRBJ2-1; D is perhaps TRBD2 (6 bases). Per the germline V gene, CDR1 is SGHTA and CDR2 is FQGTGA. The V end was cut by 4 bases, the J end by 10 bases, with 14 bases between. The CDR3 totals 13 residues. The CDR3 DNA sequence: TGTGCCAGCAGCTCCTACGGGGGAGACGAGCAGTTCTTC. It yields the protein CASSSYGGDEQFF. The whole variable domain, filled in from reference TRBV7-3 and TRBJ2-1, reads GAGVSQTPSNKVTEKGKYVELRCDPISGHTALYWYRQSLGQGPEFLIYFQGTGAADDSGLPNDRFFAVRPEGSVSTLKIQRTERGDSAVYLCASSSYGGDEQFFGPGTRLTVL.

This clone was observed a handful of times. The rearrangement joins TRBV5-1 to TRBJ1-1; TRBD1 is a possible D gene (5 bases). Germline-derived CDR1 and CDR2 are SGHRS and YFSETQ. V dropped 4 bases and J dropped 0 bases, with 7 bases sitting between them. The CDR3 extends over 13 amino acids. The CDR3 reads CASSEQVNTEAFF. The CDR3 DNA reads as TGCGCCAGCAGCGAACAGGTGAACACTGAAGCTTTCTTT. Complete variable domain (other parts from reference TRBV5-1 and TRBJ1-1): KAGVTQTPRYLIKTRGQQVTLSCSPISGHRSVSWYQQTPGQGLQFLFEYFSETQRNKGNFPGRFSGRQFSNSRSEMNVSTLELGDSALYLCASSEQVNTEAFFGQGTRLTVV.

The rearrangement joins TRBV6-6 to TRBJ1-5; 8 bases are shared with TRBD1. V was clipped by 3 bases and J by 4 bases; unmatched bases: 5. The CDR3 contains 15 residues. Germline V gene data show CDR1 as MNHNY and CDR2 as SVGAGI (reference sequence). CDR3 region: CASSYQGARNQPQHF. The DNA of the CDR3 is TGTGCCAGCAGTTATCAGGGGGCGAGGAATCAGCCCCAGCATTTT.

The chain joins TRBV5-4 to TRBJ2-7, with 8 bases matching TRBD2. Germline values: CDR1 SGHNT, CDR2 YYREEE (reference sequence). J gave up 4 bases and V 5 bases, and 11 bases lay outside the gene matches. The CDR3 loop spans 15 amino acids. CDR3 region: CASSRGGGMEYEQYF. CDR3 DNA sequence: TGTGCCAGCAGTCGGGGGGGCGGGATGGAATACGAGCAGTACTTC.

This clone was counted only a few times. This chain joins TRBV28 and TRBJ2-1, with 16 bases aligning to TRBD2. The CDR3 sequence is 19 residues long. Trimming at V came to 5 bases and at J to 6 bases, leaving 13 bases not matched to a gene. Per the germline V gene, CDR1 is MDHEN and CDR2 is SYDVKM. CDR3 DNA: TGTGCCAGCAGTCCTCCGGGACTAGCGGGAGGGCCGGCTAGCAATGAGCAGTTCTTC. This encodes CASSPPGLAGGPASNEQFF.

The chain employs TRBV6-5 and TRBJ1-1, with TRBD1 as a possible D gene (6 bases). V was trimmed by 5 bases and J by 1 base, leaving 8 bases between them. The germline CDR1 and CDR2 sequences are MNHEY and SVGAGI. The CDR3 has 13 amino acids. The CDR3 DNA reads TGTGCCAGCAGTCGGGGACAGAACACTGAAGCTTTCTTT. Protein product: CASSRGQNTEAFF.

This clone came up a few times. This sequence joins TRBV4-3 and TRBJ2-5; D is unclear. The ends were cut back, 1 base at V and 4 bases at J, with 7 bases in the middle. The CDR3 consists of 13 residues. CDR1 and CDR2 (germline): LGHNA, YSLEER. Here the CDR3 reads CASSQGPGETQYF. The CDR3, as DNA: TGCGCCAGCAGCCAAGGCCCCGGAGAGACCCAGTACTTC.

In its sample, this clone was seen many times. The rearrangement links TRBV30 to TRBJ2-7, with D maybe TRBD2 (5 bases). The CDR3 has 14 residues. From germline, CDR1 is GTSNPN and CDR2 SVGIG (reference sequence). The V and J ends lost 4 bases and 4 bases respectively, with 17 bases between them. The CDR3 coding sequence is TGTGCCTGGACCGGGATCGGGGAGACGTACGAGCAGTACTTC. It codes for CAWTGIGETYEQYF.

The table lists this clone with a few counts. The chain is built from TRBV7-2 and TRBJ2-7; TRBD2 matches at 13 bases. CDR1 SGHTA and CDR2 FQGNSA come from the germline V gene. After removal of 4 bases from V and 6 bases from J, the junction contained 6 bases not matched to a gene. There are 15 residues in the CDR3. CDR3 DNA: TGTGCCAGCAGCTCACTAGCGGGAGGGCGGACCGAGCAGTACTTC. This codes for CASSSLAGGRTEQYF.

This chain joins TRBV10-3 and TRBJ2-2; D might be TRBD1 (6 bases). CDR3 length: 13 residues. V was clipped by 7 bases and J by 7 bases, with 13 bases between them. The germline gives CDR1 ENHRY, CDR2 SYGVKD. The CDR3 loop is CAIIQQTGGELFF. The CDR3, as DNA: TGTGCCATCATCCAGCAGACAGGCGGGGAGCTGTTTTTT.